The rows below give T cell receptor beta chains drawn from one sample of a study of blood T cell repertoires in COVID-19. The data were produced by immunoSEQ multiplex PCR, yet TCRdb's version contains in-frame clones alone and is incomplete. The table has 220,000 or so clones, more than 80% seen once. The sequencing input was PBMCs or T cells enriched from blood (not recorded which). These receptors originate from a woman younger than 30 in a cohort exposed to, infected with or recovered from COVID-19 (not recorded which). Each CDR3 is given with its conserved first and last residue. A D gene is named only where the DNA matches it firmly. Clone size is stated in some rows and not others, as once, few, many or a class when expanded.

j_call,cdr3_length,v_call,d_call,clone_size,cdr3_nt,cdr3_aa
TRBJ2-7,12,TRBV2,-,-,TGTGCCCAGCAAGGCAGGGCCTACGAGCAGTACTTC,CAQQGRAYEQYF
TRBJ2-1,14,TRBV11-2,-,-,TGTGCCAGCAGCTCAATATCCCGGGGGAGTGAGCAGTTCTTC,CASSSISRGSEQFF
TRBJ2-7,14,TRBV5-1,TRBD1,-,TGCGCCAGCAGAAGGGACAGGGGTACCTACGAGCAGTACTTC,CASRRDRGTYEQYF
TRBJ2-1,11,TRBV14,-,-,TGTGCCAGCAGCGGAGAGTGCCGAAGATTCTTC,CASSGECRRFF
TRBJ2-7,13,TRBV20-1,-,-,TGCAGTGCTACTGAGACAAACTCCTACGAGCAGTACTTC,CSATETNSYEQYF
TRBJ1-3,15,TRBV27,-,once,TGTGCCAGCAGTTTAGCCCAAGGGGCTGGAAACACCATATATTTT,CASSLAQGAGNTIYF
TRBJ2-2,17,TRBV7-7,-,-,TGTGCTAGCAGCCCCGCCGGGTGGAGGCAGAACACCGGGGAGCTGTTTTTT,CASSPAGWRQNTGELFF
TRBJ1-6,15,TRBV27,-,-,TGTGCCAGCAGTAAAGGGGTCCCCTATAATTCACCCCTCCACTTT,CASSKGVPYNSPLHF
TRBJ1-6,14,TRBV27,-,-,TGTGCCAGCAGTTTCGGACAGCCAAATTCACCCCTCCACTTT,CASSFGQPNSPLHF
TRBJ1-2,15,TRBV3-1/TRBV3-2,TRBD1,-,TGTGCCAGCAGCCTGAAGGGGGCGTTGCACTATGGCTACACCTTC,CASSLKGALHYGYTF
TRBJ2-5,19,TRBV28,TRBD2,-,TGTGCCAGCAGTTTTCGAGGGACTAGCGGGATGCGGTTCCAAGAGACCCAGTACTTC,CASSFRGTSGMRFQETQYF
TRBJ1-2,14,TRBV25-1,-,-,TGTGCCAGCAGTAGGGCAGGGTGGGTCTATGGCTACACCTTC,CASSRAGWVYGYTF
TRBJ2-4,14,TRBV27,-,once,TGTGCCAGCAGTTTAGGAGGGGCCAAAAACATTCAGTACTTC,CASSLGGAKNIQYF
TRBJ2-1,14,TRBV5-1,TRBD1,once,TGCGCCAGCAGCTGGGACAGCTCCTACAATGAGCAGTTCTTC,CASSWDSSYNEQFF
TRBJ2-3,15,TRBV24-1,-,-,TGTGCCACCAGTGATTCGCAGTTTGACACAGATACGCAGTATTTT,CATSDSQFDTDTQYF
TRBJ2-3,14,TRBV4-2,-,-,TGTGCCAGCAGCCAACCCGCGGACACAGATACGCAGTATTTT,CASSQPADTDTQYF
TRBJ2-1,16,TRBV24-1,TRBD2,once,TGTGCCACCAGTGAGACTAGCGGGAGGAGGTACAATGAGCAGTTCTTC,CATSETSGRRYNEQFF
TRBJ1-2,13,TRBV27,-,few,TGTGCCAGCAGTTTAGAGGGACTCGGCGGCTACACCTTC,CASSLEGLGGYTF
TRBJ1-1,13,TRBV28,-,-,TGTGCCAGCAGTCTAACAGGGCGCACTGAAGCTTTCTTT,CASSLTGRTEAFF
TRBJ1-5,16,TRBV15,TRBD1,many,TGTGCCACCAGCAGAGAACAGGGGGCAGGCAATCAGCCCCAGCATTTT,CATSREQGAGNQPQHF